The 19 T cell receptor beta chains given below trace back to one sample, sequenced in a study of T cell responses to AZD1222 COVID-19 vaccine. The assay was immunoSEQ multiplex PCR, and TCRdb's table has in-frame clones only and misses some. The table records approximately 67,000 clones, around 84% of them present only once. Source: peripheral blood, taken on day 0 of AZD1222 vaccination. Source of these receptors: an adult in good health.

The rearrangement uses TRBV28 and TRBJ2-1; TRBD1 matches 9 bases. Germline V gene lookup returns CDR1 MDHEN and CDR2 SYDVKM. V was clipped by 7 bases and J by 5 bases; unmatched bases: 3. The CDR3 runs 13 residues. CDR3 region: CASTNRGHNEQFF. The CDR3 bases are TGTGCCAGCACCAACAGGGGGCACAATGAGCAGTTCTTC. Looking up the rest from reference TRBV28 and TRBJ2-1 gives the full variable domain: DVKVTQSSRYLVKRTGEKVFLECVQDMDHENMFWYRQDPGLGLRLIYFSYDVKMKEKGDIPEGYSVSREKKERFSLILESASTNQTSMYLCASTNRGHNEQFFGPGTRLTVL.

This clone appeared a single time. The chain employs TRBV7-6 and TRBJ2-1; the D call may be TRBD1 or TRBD2 (5 bases each). This CDR3 is 19 amino acids long. The V end was cut by 5 bases, the J end by 0 bases, with 23 bases between. Germline V gene sequence: CDR1 SGHVS, CDR2 FNYEAQ. In DNA form, the CDR3 reads TGTGCCAGCAGCAGATCGGGGCAAGGTAAATCTAGCTCCTACAATGAGCAGTTCTTC. This encodes CASSRSGQGKSSSYNEQFF.

V usage is TRBV19 and J usage is TRBJ2-4; 8 positions agree with TRBD1. The CDR3 length is 15 residues. Trimming at V came to 2 bases and at J to 2 bases, leaving 2 bases not matched to a gene. The germline V gene encodes CDR1 LNHDA and CDR2 SQIVND (reference sequence). CDR3 residues: CASSIRTGSKNIQYF. In DNA form, the CDR3 reads TGTGCCAGTAGTATAAGGACAGGGTCCAAAAACATTCAGTACTTC.

V usage is TRBV28 and J usage is TRBJ1-2; no firm D call. Trimming stripped 2 bases from V and 3 bases from J, with 7 bases between. Germline V gene data show CDR1 as MDHEN and CDR2 as SYDVKM. The CDR3 consists of 13 residues. The CDR3: CASSLDGDYGYTF. CDR3 bases: TGTGCCAGCAGTTTAGATGGGGACTATGGCTACACCTTC.

The chain employs TRBV28 and TRBJ1-1; no firm D call. V lost 7 bases and J lost 1, with 7 bases in between. The CDR3 length is 12 residues. Germline V gene data show CDR1 as MDHEN and CDR2 as SYDVKM. The CDR3: CASIGQNTEAFF. The CDR3 coding sequence is TGTGCCAGCATAGGTCAGAACACTGAAGCTTTCTTT.

The CDR3 region has the DNA TGTGCCTGTGGTTTACCCGACAGGGCTGATTCACCCCTCCACTTT. This gives the protein CACGLPDRADSPLHF. The J gene is TRBJ1-6, the V gene TRBV30; 7 bases match TRBD1. The CDR3 consists of 15 residues. Per germline, CDR1 GTSNPN and CDR2 SVGIG (reference sequence). V shed 6 bases and J 8 bases; nucleotides not matched to a gene: 13.

This chain connects TRBV7-2 to TRBJ1-4, with 11 bases fitting TRBD1. The ends lost 4 bases at V and 6 bases at J; junction bases unmatched: 4. Germline V gene data show CDR1 as SGHTA and CDR2 as FQGNSA. The CDR3 runs to 15 residues. The DNA of the CDR3 is TGTGCCAGCAGCTCAGGGACAGGGGGGGATGAAAAACTGTTTTTT. Protein: CASSSGTGGDEKLFF. Looking up the rest from reference TRBV7-2 and TRBJ1-4 gives the full variable domain: GAGVSQSPSNKVTEKGKDVELRCDPISGHTALYWYRQSLGQGLEFLIYFQGNSAPDKSGLPSDRFSAERTGGSVSTLTIQRTQQEDSAVYLCASSSGTGGDEKLFFGSGTQLSVL.

This rearrangement joins TRBV27 to TRBJ1-2; TRBD1 might be the D (6 bases). The CDR3 contains 14 residues. The germline V gene encodes CDR1 MNHEY and CDR2 SMNVEV (reference sequence). Trimming pared 6 bases from V and 8 bases from J, leaving 19 bases between. The CDR3 DNA sequence: TGTGCCAGCAGCCTCTTCGGGGGGGCGTGGGGCTACACCTTC. Translating gives CASSLFGGAWGYTF.

CDR3 loop: CASSLAGYGYTF. CDR3 in DNA: TGTGCCAGCAGTTTAGCAGGGTATGGCTACACCTTC. The rearrangement uses TRBV12-3 or TRBV12-4 and TRBJ1-2; no definite D call. The CDR3 extends over 12 amino acids. V was trimmed by 0 bases and J by 5 bases, leaving 4 bases between them.

The V gene is TRBV6-5, the J gene TRBJ2-5, with D maybe TRBD2 (6 bases). Looked up from germline, CDR1 is MNHEY and CDR2 is SVGAGI. The V end lost 0 bases, the J end lost 6 bases, and 14 bases lay between the germline ends. This CDR3 has 15 residues. The CDR3 DNA follows: TGTGCCAGCAGTTACTCCGGGACTCCTCTGAAGACCCAGTACTTC. Amino acids: CASSYSGTPLKTQYF.

The chain couples TRBV5-4 to TRBJ2-2, with D tentatively TRBD2 (5 bases). Looked up from germline, CDR1 is SGHNT and CDR2 is YYREEE (reference sequence). Trimming pared 5 bases from V and 5 bases from J, leaving 7 bases between. CDR3 size: 12 residues. The CDR3 coding sequence is TGTGCCAGCAGGGGAGAGACCGGGGAGCTGTTTTTT. Translating it yields CASRGETGELFF.

The V call is TRBV7-9, the J call TRBJ1-2; 9 bases are a match to TRBD1. Germline V gene sequence: CDR1 SEHNR, CDR2 FQNEAQ (reference sequence). J gave up 7 bases and V 4 bases, and 13 bases lay outside the gene matches. The CDR3 spans 16 residues. The CDR3 region has the DNA TGTGCCAGCAGCTCCCCACCGCCGGGACAGGGTCTTGGCTACACCTTC. It yields the protein CASSSPPPGQGLGYTF.

This clone was detected a few times. The genes are TRBV24-1 and TRBJ1-5; 7 bases line up with TRBD1. Germline loops: CDR1 KGHDR, CDR2 SFDVKD. V lost 4 bases, J lost 7 bases, and 9 bases stayed unmatched. The CDR3 runs 15 residues. In nucleotides, the CDR3 is TGTGCCACCAGTGACCCAAGACAGGGCCAACAGCCCCAGCATTTT. As protein: CATSDPRQGQQPQHF.

J is TRBJ1-5 and V is TRBV5-6; tentatively, D is TRBD1 (6 bases). Germline V gives CDR1 SGHDT, CDR2 YYEEEE. This CDR3 is built from 16 residues. V was cut by 3 bases and J by 0 bases, with 13 bases left in between. CDR3 protein: CASSSGGANSNQPQHF. The CDR3 nucleotides are TGTGCCAGCAGCTCCGGGGGCGCCAATAGCAATCAGCCCCAGCATTTT.

The CDR3 spells CASSVGGRPQGEKLFF. Here the CDR3 DNA reads TGTGCCAGCAGCGTAGGGGGGCGGCCCCAAGGAGAAAAACTGTTTTTT. The chain couples TRBV9 to TRBJ1-4, with TRBD1 as a possible D gene (6 bases). This CDR3 contains 16 residues. V was trimmed by 0 bases and J by 8 bases, leaving 17 bases between them. Germline-derived CDR1 and CDR2 are SGDLS and YYNGEE.

This chain joins TRBV10-3 and TRBJ1-5; D call uncertain. CDR3 length: 14 residues. Trimming stripped 6 bases from V and 7 bases from J, with 16 bases between. Germline V gene lookup returns CDR1 ENHRY and CDR2 SYGVKD. The CDR3, as DNA: TGTGCCATCAGCCCCGGAGGGCCTCCCCAGCCCCAGCATTTT. Residues: CAISPGGPPQPQHF.

The chain uses TRBV7-3 and TRBJ2-1; 9 nucleotides line up with TRBD2. With V trimmed by 1 base and J by 8 bases, 12 bases remained unmatched. This CDR3 contains 17 residues. Germline CDR1 is SGHTA and CDR2 is FQGTGA. The DNA for the CDR3 is TGTGCCAGCAGCTTAAACTTGGTGGCTAGCGGGGATGATGAGCAGTTCTTC. Translated, it gives CASSLNLVASGDDEQFF.

Only a few counts were recorded for this clone. V is TRBV6-5 and J is TRBJ1-5; tentative D call: TRBD1 (5 bases). The ends were cut back, 7 bases at V and 6 bases at J, with 19 bases in the middle. The CDR3 is made up of 15 amino acids. Germline loops: CDR1 MNHEY, CDR2 SVGAGI. The DNA of the CDR3 is TGTGCCAGCACCCTTAGAGGGGAGGGCAGTCAGCCCCAGCATTTT. This translates into CASTLRGEGSQPQHF.

The gene calls are TRBV7-9 and TRBJ2-3, with a weak D call TRBD1 (6 bases). V lost 4 bases and J 5 bases, leaving 13 bases between the germline ends. Per the germline V gene, CDR1 is SEHNR and CDR2 is FQNEAQ (reference sequence). This CDR3 is built from 14 residues. For the CDR3, the DNA is TGTGCCAGCAGCTCTACAGGGTTCTTAGATACGCAGTATTTT. It codes for CASSSTGFLDTQYF.